Each of the 21 T cell receptor beta chains below was sequenced from the same sample in a study of patients and donors after allogeneic stem cell transplantation. TCRdb re-analysed the RT-PCR reads in MiXCR, keeping a single row per CDR3 protein. The table lists about 160,000 distinct CDR3 sequences, about two fifths of them singletons. Sequencing used blood, either unsorted or a sorted T cell fraction (not recorded which). The receptors were sampled from a human donor who was either an allogeneic HSCT recipient or a stem cell or donor lymphocyte infusion donor (not recorded which). It is not recorded whose cells these are; they may come from a transplant donor.

This clonotype was detected a few times. This chain links TRBV20-1 with TRBJ2-3; D unresolved. Per germline, CDR1 DFQATT and CDR2 SNEGSKA (reference sequence). The ends were cut back, 0 bases at V and 4 bases at J, with 17 bases in the middle. The CDR3 totals 16 residues. CDR3 in DNA: TGCAGTGCTAGAGATTGGGTCACCGAAAGCGCAGATACGCAGTATTTT. As protein: CSARDWVTESADTQYF.

The V and J genes are TRBV24-1 and TRBJ2-1; TRBD1 matches 7 bases. J gave up 3 bases and V 2 bases, and 3 bases lay outside the gene matches. In germline, CDR1 is KGHDR, CDR2 SFDVKD. This CDR3 has 15 amino acids. For the CDR3, the DNA is TGTGCCACCAGTGATTCCGCAGGGGGCTACAATGAGCAGTTCTTC. This encodes CATSDSAGGYNEQFF.

The V and J genes are TRBV30 and TRBJ2-3, with D perhaps TRBD1 (5 bases). The germline CDR1 and CDR2 sequences are GTSNPN and SVGIG (reference sequence). Between the trimmed V and J ends, which lost 8 bases and 3 bases, there was a span of 18 bases. The CDR3 extends over 14 amino acids. Written as DNA, the CDR3 is TGTGCCGGGGCCGAAGCCCAGGGAACAGATACGCAGTATTTT. It yields the protein CAGAEAQGTDTQYF.

The chain recombines TRBV5-1 with TRBJ2-7; D is possibly TRBD2 (5 bases). Trimming took off 2 bases at V and 0 bases at J, with 12 bases between the two ends. In germline, CDR1 is SGHRS, CDR2 YFSETQ. There are 15 residues in the CDR3. CDR3 loop: CASSLADGLSYEQYF. The CDR3 DNA sequence: TGCGCCAGCAGCTTAGCGGATGGTCTCTCCTACGAGCAGTACTTC.

The sample holds many counts of this clonotype. V and J are TRBV6-6 and TRBJ1-1; possible D gene TRBD1, 6 bases. The length of the CDR3 is 16 residues. Trimming pared 2 bases from V and 0 bases from J, leaving 13 bases between. Germline values: CDR1 MNHNY, CDR2 SVGAGI (reference sequence). CDR3 sequence: CASSYVLGAMNTEAFF. CDR3 nucleotides: TGTGCCAGCAGTTACGTCCTGGGGGCCATGAACACTGAAGCTTTCTTT.

The J gene is TRBJ2-5, the V gene TRBV5-1, with D unclear. Per germline, CDR1 SGHRS and CDR2 YFSETQ. The CDR3 is made up of 13 amino acids. V dropped 4 bases and J dropped 3 bases, with 10 bases sitting between them. This CDR3 is CASSRPEEETQYF. CDR3 DNA: TGCGCCAGCAGCCGACCAGAAGAAGAGACCCAGTACTTC.

The rearrangement joins TRBV28 to TRBJ1-1, with TRBD1 as a possible D gene (6 bases). CDR3 length equals 12 residues. The germline CDR1 and CDR2 sequences are MDHEN and SYDVKM. Trimming cost V 7 bases and J 10 bases, with 16 bases left between them. Here the CDR3 DNA reads TGTGCCAGCACAACCCAGGGGAACAGAGCTTTCTTT. As protein: CASTTQGNRAFF.

This clonotype has a handful of counts. This chain joins TRBV27 and TRBJ2-6; D not resolved. V was trimmed by 6 bases and J by 0 bases, leaving 9 bases between them. CDR3 length: 15 residues. CDR1 MNHEY and CDR2 SMNVEV come from the germline V gene (reference sequence). The CDR3 nucleotides read TGTGCCAGCAGCCCTTCAACCTCTGGGGCCAACGTCCTGACTTTC. It codes for CASSPSTSGANVLTF.

This clonotype was recorded only once. The gene calls are TRBV21-1 and TRBJ1-1. TRBV21-1 is a documented pseudogene. CDR3 size: 14 residues. CDR3 in amino acids: CASSKKVGHTEAFF. The CDR3 nucleotides are TGTGCCAGCAGCAAAAAAGTAGGCCACACTGAAGCTTTCTTT.

This clonotype was counted between two and nine times. The genes are TRBV7-2 and TRBJ1-2; D might be TRBD1 (6 bases). The CDR3 runs to 14 residues. V was trimmed by 6 bases and J by 6 bases, leaving 17 bases between them. Germline V gene data show CDR1 as SGHTA and CDR2 as FQGNSA. The CDR3 coding sequence is TGTGCCAGCAGACAGGGAAGGGGAAGCGATGGCTACACCTTC. Translating gives CASRQGRGSDGYTF.

This clonotype was counted only a few times. This sequence joins TRBV12-3 or TRBV12-4 and TRBJ1-1; D uncertain. This CDR3 region has 14 residues. Between the trimmed V and J ends, which lost 2 bases and 2 bases, there was a span of 9 bases. The CDR3 sequence: CASSLSGINTEAFF. The DNA of the CDR3 is TGTGCCAGCAGTTTATCGGGGATTAACACTGAAGCTTTCTTT.

The chain couples TRBV20-1 to TRBJ1-5; D ambiguous. Trimming left V 5 bases short and J 7 bases short, with 12 bases between. Germline values: CDR1 DFQATT, CDR2 SNEGSKA (reference sequence). CDR3 length equals 12 residues. DNA for the CDR3: TGCAGTGCTGGTGGGGATAGCCAGCCCCAGCATTTT. It encodes CSAGGDSQPQHF.

This chain connects TRBV4-3 to TRBJ2-1; perhaps TRBD1 as D (5 bases). Germline CDR1 reads LGHNA; CDR2 reads YSLEER. V shed 2 bases and J shed 0 bases, with 11 bases lying between them. The CDR3 extends over 16 amino acids. CDR3 DNA: TGCGCCAGCAGCCAAACTGACAGTCGCTCCTACAATGAGCAGTTCTTC. The encoded protein is CASSQTDSRSYNEQFF.

This clonotype was seen only a few times. V gene TRBV12-3 or TRBV12-4 combines with J gene TRBJ1-4; D gene uncertain. The CDR3 totals 14 residues. The germline V and J ends were trimmed by 1 base and 3 bases, with 6 bases remaining between them. The CDR3 DNA sequence: TGTGCCAGCAGTTTAGGAGGGTCTAATGAAAAACTGTTTTTT. It is translated as CASSLGGSNEKLFF.

This sequence joins TRBV19 and TRBJ2-2, with 9 bases identical to TRBD1. Germline CDR1 reads LNHDA; CDR2 reads SQIVND (reference sequence). This CDR3 has 15 residues. J was trimmed by 1 base and V by 9 bases; bases with no gene match: 6. As DNA, the CDR3 is TGTGCCAGCGGGACAGGGCTAATGAACACCGGGGAGCTGTTTTTT. Amino acids: CASGTGLMNTGELFF. Full variable domain (outside the CDR3, taken from reference TRBV19 and TRBJ2-2): DGGITQSPKYLFRKEGQNVTLSCEQNLNHDAMYWYRQDPGQGLRLIYYSQIVNDFQKGDIAEGYSVSREKKESFPLTVTSAQKNPTAFYLCASGTGLMNTGELFFGEGSRLTVL.

This clonotype occurred a few times. The chain recombines TRBV12-3 or TRBV12-4 with TRBJ1-5, with a tentative D call TRBD1 (6 bases). There are 16 residues in the CDR3. Trimming removed 5 bases at V and 0 bases at J, with 14 bases between. The chain's CDR3 is CASSLTGLYSNQPQHF. CDR3 bases: TGTGCCAGCAGTCTCACAGGGCTGTATAGCAATCAGCCCCAGCATTTT.

The genes are TRBV6-5 and TRBJ1-1; 8 bases align to TRBD1. The germline CDR1 and CDR2 sequences are MNHEY and SVGAGI. This CDR3 contains 13 residues. V was pared by 8 bases and J by 5 bases, with 7 bases of the junction left unmatched. CDR3 nucleotide sequence: TGTGCCAGCCGCCGGACAGGGCGGACTGAAGCTTTCTTT. As protein: CASRRTGRTEAFF.

This clonotype was observed a few times. CDR3 coding DNA: TGTGCCAGCAGCTCTCCAGGGCGCACCTACGAGCAGTACTTC. Translating it yields CASSSPGRTYEQYF. This chain joins TRBV9 and TRBJ2-7; D possibly corresponds to TRBD1 (5 bases). Germline values: CDR1 SGDLS, CDR2 YYNGEE. V was trimmed by 4 bases and J by 2 bases, leaving 13 bases between them. CDR3 size: 14 residues. The full variable domain, in which reference TRBV9 and TRBJ2-7 provide the parts outside the CDR3, is DSGVTQTPKHLITATGQRVTLRCSPRSGDLSVYWYQQSLDQGLQFLIQYYNGEERAKGNILERFSAQQFPDLHSELNLSSLELGDSALYFCASSSPGRTYEQYFGPGTRLTVT.

This clonotype was found a few times. V is TRBV14 and J is TRBJ1-1, with D tentatively TRBD1 (5 bases). The germline gives CDR1 SGHDN, CDR2 FVKESK. CDR3 size: 14 residues. The V end was cut by 0 bases, the J end by 5 bases, with 10 bases between. CDR3 in amino acids: CASSQDRQGTEAFF. The CDR3 DNA reads as TGTGCCAGCAGCCAAGACCGTCAGGGAACTGAAGCTTTCTTT. The full variable domain, its missing parts supplied by reference TRBV14 and TRBJ1-1, is EAGVTQFPSHSVIEKGQTVTLRCDPISGHDNLYWYRRVMGKEIKFLLHFVKESKQDESGMPNNRFLAERTGGTYSTLKVQPAELEDSGVYFCASSQDRQGTEAFFGQGTRLTVV.

The chain recombines TRBV7-2 with TRBJ1-5, with a tentative D call TRBD1 (5 bases). CDR1 is SGHTA and CDR2 is FQGNSA in the germline V gene. CDR3 length: 15 amino acids. With 6 bases removed from V and 0 bases from J, the gap between germline ends came to 12 bases. CDR3 region: CASSSEGYSNQPQHF. The CDR3 coding sequence is TGTGCCAGCAGTTCAGAGGGGTATAGCAATCAGCCCCAGCATTTT.

CDR3 region: CASSELGSGANVLTF. The CDR3 nucleotides read TGTGCCAGCAGTGAACTCGGATCTGGGGCCAACGTCCTGACTTTC. This chain connects TRBV2 to TRBJ2-6; D unresolved. Germline CDR1 SNHLY, CDR2 FYNNEI. The CDR3 contains 15 residues. V was pared by 2 bases and J by 1 base, with 6 bases between. Full variable domain (outside the CDR3, taken from reference TRBV2 and TRBJ2-6): EPEVTQTPSHQVTQMGQEVILRCVPISNHLYFYWYRQILGQKVEFLVSFYNNEISEKSEIFDDQFSVERPDGSNFTLKIRSTKLEDSAMYFCASSELGSGANVLTFGAGSRLTVL.